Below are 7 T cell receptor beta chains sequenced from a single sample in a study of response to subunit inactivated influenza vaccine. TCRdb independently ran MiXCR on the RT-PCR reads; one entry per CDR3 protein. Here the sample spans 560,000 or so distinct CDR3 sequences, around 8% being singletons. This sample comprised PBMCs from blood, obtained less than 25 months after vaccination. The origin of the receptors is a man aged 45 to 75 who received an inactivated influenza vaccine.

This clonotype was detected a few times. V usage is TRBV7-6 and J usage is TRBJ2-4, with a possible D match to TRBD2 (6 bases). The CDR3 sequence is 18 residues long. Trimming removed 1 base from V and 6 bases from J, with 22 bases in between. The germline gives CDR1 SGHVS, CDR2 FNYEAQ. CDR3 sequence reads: CASSLGLRENDTGNIQYF. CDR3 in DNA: TGTGCCAGCAGCTTAGGTTTGCGGGAAAATGATACGGGAAACATTCAGTACTTC.

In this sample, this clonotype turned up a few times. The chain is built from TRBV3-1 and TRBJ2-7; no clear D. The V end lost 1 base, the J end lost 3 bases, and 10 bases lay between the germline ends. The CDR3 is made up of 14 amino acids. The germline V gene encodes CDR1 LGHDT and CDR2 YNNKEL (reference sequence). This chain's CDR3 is CASSQAVRVYEQYF. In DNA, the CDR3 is TGTGCCAGCAGCCAAGCTGTCCGGGTCTACGAGCAGTACTTC.

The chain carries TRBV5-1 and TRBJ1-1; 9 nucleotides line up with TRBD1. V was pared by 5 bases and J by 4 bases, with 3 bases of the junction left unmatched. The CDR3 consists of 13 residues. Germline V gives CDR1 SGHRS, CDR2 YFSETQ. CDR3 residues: CASSNRGPTEAFF. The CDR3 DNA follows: TGCGCCAGCAGTAACAGGGGGCCCACTGAAGCTTTCTTT.

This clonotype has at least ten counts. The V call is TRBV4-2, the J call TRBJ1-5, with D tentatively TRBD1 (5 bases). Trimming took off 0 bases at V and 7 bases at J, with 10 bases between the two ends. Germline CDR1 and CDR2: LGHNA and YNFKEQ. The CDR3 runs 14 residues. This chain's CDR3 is CASSQESGSQPQHF. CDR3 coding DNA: TGTGCCAGCAGCCAAGAATCAGGGAGCCAGCCCCAGCATTTT.

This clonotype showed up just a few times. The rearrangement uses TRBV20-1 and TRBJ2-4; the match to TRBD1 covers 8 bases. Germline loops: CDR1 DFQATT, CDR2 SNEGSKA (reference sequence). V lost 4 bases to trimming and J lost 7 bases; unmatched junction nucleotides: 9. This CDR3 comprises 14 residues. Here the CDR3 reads CSAIPGQGGNIQYF. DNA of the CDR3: TGCAGTGCTATCCCCGGACAGGGTGGTAACATTCAGTACTTC.

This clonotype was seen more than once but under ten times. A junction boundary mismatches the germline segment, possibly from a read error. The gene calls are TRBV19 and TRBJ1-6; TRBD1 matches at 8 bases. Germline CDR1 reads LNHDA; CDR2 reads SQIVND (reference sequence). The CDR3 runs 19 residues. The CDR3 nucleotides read TGTGCCAGTAGTATTTACTACAAGACAGGGGCGATCTATCATTCACCCCTCCACTTT. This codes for CASSIYYKTGAIYHSPLHF.

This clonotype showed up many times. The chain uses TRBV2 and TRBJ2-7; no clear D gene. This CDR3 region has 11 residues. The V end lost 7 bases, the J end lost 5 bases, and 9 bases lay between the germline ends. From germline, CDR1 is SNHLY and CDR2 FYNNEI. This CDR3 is CASNSRDEQYF. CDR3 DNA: TGTGCCAGCAATTCTAGGGACGAGCAGTACTTC.